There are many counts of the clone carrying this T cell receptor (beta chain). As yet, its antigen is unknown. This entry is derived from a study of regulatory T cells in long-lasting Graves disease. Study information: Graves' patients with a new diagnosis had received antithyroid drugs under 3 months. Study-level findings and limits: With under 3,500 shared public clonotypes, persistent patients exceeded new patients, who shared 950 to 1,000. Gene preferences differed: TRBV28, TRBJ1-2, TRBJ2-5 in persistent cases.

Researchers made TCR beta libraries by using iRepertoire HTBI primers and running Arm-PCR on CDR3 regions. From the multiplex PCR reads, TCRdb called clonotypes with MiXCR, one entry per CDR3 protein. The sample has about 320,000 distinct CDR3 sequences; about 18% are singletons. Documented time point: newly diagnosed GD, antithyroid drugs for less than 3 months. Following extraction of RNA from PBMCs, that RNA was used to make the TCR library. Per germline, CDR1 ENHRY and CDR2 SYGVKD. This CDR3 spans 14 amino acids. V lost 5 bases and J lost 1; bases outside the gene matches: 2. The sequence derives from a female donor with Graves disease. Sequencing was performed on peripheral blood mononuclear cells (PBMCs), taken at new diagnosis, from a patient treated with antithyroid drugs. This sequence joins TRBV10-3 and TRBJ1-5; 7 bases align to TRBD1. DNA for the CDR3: TGTGCCATCAGTCTAGGGGGCAGCAATCAGCCCCAGCATTTT. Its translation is CAISLGGSNQPQHF.